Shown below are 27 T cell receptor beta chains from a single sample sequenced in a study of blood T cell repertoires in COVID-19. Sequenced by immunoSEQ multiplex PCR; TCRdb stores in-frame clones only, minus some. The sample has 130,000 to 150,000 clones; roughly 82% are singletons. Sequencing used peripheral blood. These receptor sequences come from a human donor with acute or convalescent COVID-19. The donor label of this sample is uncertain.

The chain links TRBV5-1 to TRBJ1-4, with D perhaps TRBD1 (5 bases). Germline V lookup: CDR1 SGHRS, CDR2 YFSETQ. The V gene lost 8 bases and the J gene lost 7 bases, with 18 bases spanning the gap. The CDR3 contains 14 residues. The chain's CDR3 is CASTRGEGIEKLFF. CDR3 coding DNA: TGCGCCAGTACCCGTGGGGAGGGGATTGAAAAACTGTTTTTT.

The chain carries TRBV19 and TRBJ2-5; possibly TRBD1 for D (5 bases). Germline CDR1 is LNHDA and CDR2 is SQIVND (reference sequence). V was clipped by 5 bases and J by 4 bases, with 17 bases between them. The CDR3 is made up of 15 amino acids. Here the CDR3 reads CASSLWVRAGETQYF. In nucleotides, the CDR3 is TGTGCCAGTAGTTTATGGGTCAGGGCAGGAGAGACCCAGTACTTC.

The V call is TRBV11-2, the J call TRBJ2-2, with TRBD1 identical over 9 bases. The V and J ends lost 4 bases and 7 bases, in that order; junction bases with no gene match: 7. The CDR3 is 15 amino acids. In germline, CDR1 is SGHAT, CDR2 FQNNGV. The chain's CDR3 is CASSSHRGRNGELFF. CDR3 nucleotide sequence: TGTGCCAGCAGCTCCCACAGGGGGCGTAACGGGGAGCTGTTTTTT.

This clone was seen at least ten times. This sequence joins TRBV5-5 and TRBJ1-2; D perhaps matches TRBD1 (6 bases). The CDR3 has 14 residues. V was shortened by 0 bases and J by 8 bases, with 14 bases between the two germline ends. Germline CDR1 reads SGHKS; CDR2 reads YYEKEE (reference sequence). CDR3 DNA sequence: TGTGCCAGCAGCTTGGGGATTACAGGGATCGGCTACACCTTC. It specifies CASSLGITGIGYTF.

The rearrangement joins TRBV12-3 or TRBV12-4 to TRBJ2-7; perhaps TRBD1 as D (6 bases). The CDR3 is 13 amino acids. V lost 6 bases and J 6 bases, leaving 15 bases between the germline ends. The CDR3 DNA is TGTGCCAGCAGACGTCAGACCAGGGGCGAGCAGTACTTC. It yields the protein CASRRQTRGEQYF.

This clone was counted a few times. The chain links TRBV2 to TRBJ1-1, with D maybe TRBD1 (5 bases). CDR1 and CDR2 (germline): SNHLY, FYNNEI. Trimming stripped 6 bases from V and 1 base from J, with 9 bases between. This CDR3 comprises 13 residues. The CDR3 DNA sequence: TGTGCCAGCAGGGGGCTTGAGAACACTGAAGCTTTCTTT. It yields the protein CASRGLENTEAFF.

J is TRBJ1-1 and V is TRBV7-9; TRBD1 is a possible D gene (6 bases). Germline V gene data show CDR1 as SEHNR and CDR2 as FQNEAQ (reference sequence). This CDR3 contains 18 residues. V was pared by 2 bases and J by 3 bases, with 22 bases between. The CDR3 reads CASSLSGAAGHIDTEAFF. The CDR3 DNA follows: TGTGCCAGCAGCTTAAGTGGGGCAGCGGGACATATCGACACTGAAGCTTTCTTT.

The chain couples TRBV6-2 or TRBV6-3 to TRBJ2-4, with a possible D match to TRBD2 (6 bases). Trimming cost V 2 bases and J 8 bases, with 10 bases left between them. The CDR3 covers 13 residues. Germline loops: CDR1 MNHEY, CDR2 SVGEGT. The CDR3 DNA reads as TGTGCCAGCAGTTACGGAGGGAATCACATTCAGTACTTC. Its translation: CASSYGGNHIQYF.

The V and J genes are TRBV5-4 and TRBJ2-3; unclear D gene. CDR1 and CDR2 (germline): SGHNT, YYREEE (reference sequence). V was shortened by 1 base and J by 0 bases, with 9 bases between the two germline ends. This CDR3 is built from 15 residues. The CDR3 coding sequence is TGTGCCAGCAGCTTGTCAGGCTCAAGCACAGATACGCAGTATTTT. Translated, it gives CASSLSGSSTDTQYF. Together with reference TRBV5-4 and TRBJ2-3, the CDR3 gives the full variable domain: ETGVTQSPTHLIKTRGQQVTLRCSSQSGHNTVSWYQQALGQGPQFIFQYYREEENGRGNFPPRFSGLQFPNYSSELNVNALELDDSALYLCASSLSGSSTDTQYFGPGTRLTVL.

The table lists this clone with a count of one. DNA of the CDR3: TGCGCCAGCAGCTTTGACAGGGCGAAGGACATTCAGTACTTC. This codes for CASSFDRAKDIQYF. The chain couples TRBV5-1 to TRBJ2-4; 7 nucleotides agree with TRBD1. Trimming at V came to 2 bases and at J to 8 bases, leaving 7 bases not matched to a gene. In germline, CDR1 is SGHRS, CDR2 YFSETQ. The CDR3 contains 14 residues.

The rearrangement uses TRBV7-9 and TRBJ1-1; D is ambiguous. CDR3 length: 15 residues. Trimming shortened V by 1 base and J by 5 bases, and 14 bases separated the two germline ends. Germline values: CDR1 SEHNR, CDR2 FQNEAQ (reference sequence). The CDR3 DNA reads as TGTGCCAGCAGCTTAGGCGCTCCACGTGGTACTGAAGCTTTCTTT. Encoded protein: CASSLGAPRGTEAFF. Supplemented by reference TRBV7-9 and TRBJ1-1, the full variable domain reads DTGVSQNPRHKITKRGQNVTFRCDPISEHNRLYWYRQTLGQGPEFLTYFQNEAQLEKSRLLSDRFSAERPKGSFSTLEIQRTEQGDSAMYLCASSLGAPRGTEAFFGQGTRLTVV.

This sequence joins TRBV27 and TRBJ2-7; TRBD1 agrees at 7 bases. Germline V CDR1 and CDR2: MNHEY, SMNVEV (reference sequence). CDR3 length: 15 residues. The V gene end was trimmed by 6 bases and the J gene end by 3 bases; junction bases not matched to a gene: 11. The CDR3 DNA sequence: TGTGCCAGCAGAAAAGGGACAGAAGCTTACTACGAGCAGTACTTC. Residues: CASRKGTEAYYEQYF.

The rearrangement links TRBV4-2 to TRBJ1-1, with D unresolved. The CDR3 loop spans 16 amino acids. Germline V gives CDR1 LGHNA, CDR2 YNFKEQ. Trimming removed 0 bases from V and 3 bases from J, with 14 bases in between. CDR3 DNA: TGTGCCAGCAGCCAAGATATGGGCTGGCGGGACACTGAAGCTTTCTTT. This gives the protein CASSQDMGWRDTEAFF.

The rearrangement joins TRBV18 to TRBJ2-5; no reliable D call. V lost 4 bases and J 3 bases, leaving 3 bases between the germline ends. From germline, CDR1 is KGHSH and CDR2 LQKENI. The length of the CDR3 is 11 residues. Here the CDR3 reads CASSREETQYF. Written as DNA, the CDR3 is TGTGCCAGCTCACGAGAAGAGACCCAGTACTTC. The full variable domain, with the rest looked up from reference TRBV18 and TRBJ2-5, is NAGVMQNPRHLVRRRGQEARLRCSPMKGHSHVYWYRQLPEEGLKFMVYLQKENIIDESGMPKERFSAEFPKEGPSILRIQQVVRGDSAAYFCASSREETQYFGPGTRLLVL.

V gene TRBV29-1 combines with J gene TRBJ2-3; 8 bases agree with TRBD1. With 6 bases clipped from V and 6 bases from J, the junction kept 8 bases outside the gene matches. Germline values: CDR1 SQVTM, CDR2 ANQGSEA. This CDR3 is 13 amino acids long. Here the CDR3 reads CSVDREFGDTQYF. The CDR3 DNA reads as TGCAGCGTGGACAGGGAATTTGGTGATACGCAGTATTTT.

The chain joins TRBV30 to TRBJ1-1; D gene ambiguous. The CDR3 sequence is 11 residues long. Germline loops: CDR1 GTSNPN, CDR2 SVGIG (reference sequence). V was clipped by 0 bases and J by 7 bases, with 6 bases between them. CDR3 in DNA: TGTGCCTGGAGTGTACGGAGTGAAGCTTTCTTT. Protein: CAWSVRSEAFF.

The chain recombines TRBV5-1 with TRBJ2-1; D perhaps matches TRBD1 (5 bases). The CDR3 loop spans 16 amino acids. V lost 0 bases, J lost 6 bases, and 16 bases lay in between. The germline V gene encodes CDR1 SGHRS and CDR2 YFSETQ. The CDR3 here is CASSLARQGPGNEQFF. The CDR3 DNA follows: TGCGCCAGCAGCTTGGCCCGGCAGGGCCCGGGCAATGAGCAGTTCTTC.

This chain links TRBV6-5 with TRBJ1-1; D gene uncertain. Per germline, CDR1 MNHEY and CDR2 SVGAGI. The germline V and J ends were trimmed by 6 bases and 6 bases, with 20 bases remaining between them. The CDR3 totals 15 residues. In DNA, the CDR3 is TGTGCCAGCAGCCACGTACCGACAAGATCTCCTGAAGCTTTCTTT. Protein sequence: CASSHVPTRSPEAFF.

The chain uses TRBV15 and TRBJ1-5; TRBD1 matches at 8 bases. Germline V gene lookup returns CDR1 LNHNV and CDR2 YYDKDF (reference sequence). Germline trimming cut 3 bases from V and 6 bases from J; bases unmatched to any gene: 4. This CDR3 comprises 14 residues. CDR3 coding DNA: TGTGCCACCAGCAGGGGACAGGCGGGTCAGCCCCAGCATTTT. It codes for CATSRGQAGQPQHF.

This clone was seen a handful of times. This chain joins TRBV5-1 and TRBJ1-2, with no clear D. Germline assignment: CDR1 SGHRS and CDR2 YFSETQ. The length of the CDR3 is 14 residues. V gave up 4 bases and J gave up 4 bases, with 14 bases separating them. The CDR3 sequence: CASSRDYPSYGYTF. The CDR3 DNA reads TGCGCCAGCAGCCGGGATTATCCATCCTATGGCTACACCTTC.

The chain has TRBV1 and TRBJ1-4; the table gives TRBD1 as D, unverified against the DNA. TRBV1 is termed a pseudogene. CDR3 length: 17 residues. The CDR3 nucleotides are TGCACCAGCAGCCAAGGCTACAGGGGGCAGGCTAATGAAAAACTGTTTTTT. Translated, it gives CTSSQGYRGQANEKLFF.

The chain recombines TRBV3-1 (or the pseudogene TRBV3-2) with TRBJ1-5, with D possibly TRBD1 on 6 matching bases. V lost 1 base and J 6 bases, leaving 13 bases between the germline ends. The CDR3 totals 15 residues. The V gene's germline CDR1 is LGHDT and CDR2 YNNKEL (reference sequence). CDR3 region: CASSQGLGAIQPQHF. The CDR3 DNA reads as TGTGCCAGCAGCCAAGGTCTGGGGGCGATTCAGCCCCAGCATTTT.

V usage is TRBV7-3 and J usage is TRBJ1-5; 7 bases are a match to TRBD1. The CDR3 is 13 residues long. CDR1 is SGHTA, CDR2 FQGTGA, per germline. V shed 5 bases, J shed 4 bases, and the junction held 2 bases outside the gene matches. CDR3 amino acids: CASSAGGNQPQHF. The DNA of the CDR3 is TGTGCCAGCAGCGCAGGGGGTAATCAGCCCCAGCATTTT.

The CDR3 loop reads CASSPSPGLDYGYTF. Written as DNA, the CDR3 is TGTGCCAGCAGCCCCTCACCCGGACTCGACTATGGCTACACCTTC. The gene calls are TRBV9 and TRBJ1-2; D call uncertain. Trimming left V 4 bases short and J 3 bases short, with 16 bases between. There are 15 residues in the CDR3. CDR1 and CDR2 from the germline V gene are SGDLS and YYNGEE.

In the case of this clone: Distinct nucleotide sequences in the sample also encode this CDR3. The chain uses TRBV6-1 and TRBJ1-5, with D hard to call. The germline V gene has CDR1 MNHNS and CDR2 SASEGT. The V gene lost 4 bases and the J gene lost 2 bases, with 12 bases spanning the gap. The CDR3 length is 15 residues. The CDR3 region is CASSGAGSGNQPQHF. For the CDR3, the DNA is TGTGCCAGCAGTGGAGCGGGGAGTGGCAATCAGCCCCAGCATTTT.

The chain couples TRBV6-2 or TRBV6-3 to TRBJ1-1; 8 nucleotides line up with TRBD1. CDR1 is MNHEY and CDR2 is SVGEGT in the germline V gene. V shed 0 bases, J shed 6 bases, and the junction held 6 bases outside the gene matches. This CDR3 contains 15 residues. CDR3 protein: CASSYSGQEVAEAFF. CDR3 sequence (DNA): TGTGCCAGCAGTTACTCGGGACAGGAGGTGGCTGAAGCTTTCTTT.

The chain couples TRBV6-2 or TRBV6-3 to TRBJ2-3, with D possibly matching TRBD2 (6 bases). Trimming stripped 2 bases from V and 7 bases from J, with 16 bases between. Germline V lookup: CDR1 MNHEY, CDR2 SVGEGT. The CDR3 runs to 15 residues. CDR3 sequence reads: CASSYDSGGRNTQYF. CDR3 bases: TGTGCCAGCAGTTACGATAGCGGAGGAAGGAATACGCAGTATTTT.